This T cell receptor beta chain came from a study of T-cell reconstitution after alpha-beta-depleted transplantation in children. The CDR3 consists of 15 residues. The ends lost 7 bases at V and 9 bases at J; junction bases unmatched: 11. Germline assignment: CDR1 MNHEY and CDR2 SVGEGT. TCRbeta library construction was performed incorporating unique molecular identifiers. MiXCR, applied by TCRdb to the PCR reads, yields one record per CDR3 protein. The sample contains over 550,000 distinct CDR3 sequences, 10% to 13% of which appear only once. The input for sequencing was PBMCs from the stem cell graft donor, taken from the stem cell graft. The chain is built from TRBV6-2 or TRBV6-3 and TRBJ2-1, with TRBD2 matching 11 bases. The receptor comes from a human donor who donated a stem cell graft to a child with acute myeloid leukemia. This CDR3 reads CASTTLAGGSTEQFF. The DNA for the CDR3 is TGTGCCAGCACTACCCTAGCGGGAGGATCTACTGAGCAGTTCTTC.